The rows below give T cell receptor beta chains drawn from one sample of a study of blood T cell repertoires in COVID-19. The repertoire was sequenced with immunoSEQ multiplex PCR; TCRdb's copy has only in-frame clones and lacks some. The sample has a few hundred thousand clones; approximately 88% are singletons. Sequencing input: peripheral blood. The receptors were sampled from a man aged 35-49 years with acute or convalescent COVID-19. Each CDR3 is given with its conserved first and last residue. Fields, in order: V gene, J gene, clone size, D gene, CDR3 DNA, CDR3 protein. A D gene is named only where the DNA matches it firmly. Size is omitted from some rows. Given values are once, few, many or a class for expanded clones.

v_gene: TRBV7-9
j_gene: TRBJ2-7
abundance: -
d_gene: -
CDR3nt: TGTGCCAGCAGTTCTGTACAGGGAGCGGGAAAGTACTTC
CDR3aa: CASSSVQGAGKYF

v_gene: TRBV15
j_gene: TRBJ2-7
abundance: -
d_gene: -
CDR3nt: TGTGCCACCAGCAGAGGGCCCGACTACGAGCAGTACTTC
CDR3aa: CATSRGPDYEQYF

v_gene: TRBV27
j_gene: TRBJ1-1
abundance: -
d_gene: -
CDR3nt: TGTGCCACCTCGTACAGGATGAACACTGAAGCTTTCTTT
CDR3aa: CATSYRMNTEAFF

v_gene: TRBV10-3
j_gene: TRBJ2-7
abundance: -
d_gene: TRBD1
CDR3nt: TGTGCCATTCGGACAGGGGGGAATTCCTACGAGCAGTACTTC
CDR3aa: CAIRTGGNSYEQYF

v_gene: TRBV7-8
j_gene: TRBJ2-2
abundance: once
d_gene: -
CDR3nt: TGTGCCAGCAGCCCAGTCACCGGGGAGCTGTTTTTT
CDR3aa: CASSPVTGELFF

v_gene: TRBV7-2
j_gene: TRBJ1-5
abundance: -
d_gene: -
CDR3nt: TGTGCCAGCAGCTTAACCCCTCCGGGGGTAGGACAGCCCCAGCATTTT
CDR3aa: CASSLTPPGVGQPQHF

v_gene: TRBV27
j_gene: TRBJ2-7
abundance: -
d_gene: TRBD1
CDR3nt: TGTGCCAGCAGTTTAGGCAGGGGGCTGTACGAGCAGTACTTC
CDR3aa: CASSLGRGLYEQYF

v_gene: TRBV20-1
j_gene: TRBJ1-2
abundance: -
d_gene: -
CDR3nt: TGCAGTGCCCAGGGTTTCTATGGCTACACCTTC
CDR3aa: CSAQGFYGYTF

v_gene: TRBV19
j_gene: TRBJ2-7
abundance: few
d_gene: TRBD1
CDR3nt: TGTGCCAGTAGTCTTTATGGACAGGGTTACTACGAGCAGTACTTC
CDR3aa: CASSLYGQGYYEQYF

v_gene: TRBV12-5
j_gene: TRBJ2-7
abundance: -
d_gene: TRBD1
CDR3nt: TGTGCTAGTGGTTTGGCAATCAGGGGGCGGGAGCAGTACTTC
CDR3aa: CASGLAIRGREQYF

v_gene: TRBV4-3
j_gene: TRBJ1-1
abundance: -
d_gene: TRBD1
CDR3nt: TGCGCCAGCTCGCCGGGACAGGATCGGAACACTGAAGCTTTCTTT
CDR3aa: CASSPGQDRNTEAFF

v_gene: TRBV10-3
j_gene: TRBJ2-3
abundance: -
d_gene: TRBD2
CDR3nt: TGTGCCATCAGTGGAAGAGCGGGGTTAGATACGCAGTATTTT
CDR3aa: CAISGRAGLDTQYF

v_gene: TRBV4-2
j_gene: TRBJ1-1
abundance: -
d_gene: -
CDR3nt: TGTGCCAGCAGTCACAAGACAACCGCGGAAGCTTTCTTT
CDR3aa: CASSHKTTAEAFF

v_gene: TRBV28
j_gene: TRBJ2-5
abundance: -
d_gene: TRBD1
CDR3nt: TGTGCCATTACCGACAGGGCGGGAGAGACCCAGTACTTC
CDR3aa: CAITDRAGETQYF

v_gene: TRBV27
j_gene: TRBJ1-4
abundance: -
d_gene: TRBD1
CDR3nt: TGTGCCAGCAGTTACGACAGGGGCCTTGAAAAACTGTTTTTT
CDR3aa: CASSYDRGLEKLFF

v_gene: TRBV12-3/TRBV12-4
j_gene: TRBJ2-7
abundance: -
d_gene: -
CDR3nt: TGTGCCAGCAGTTCAGTTTATTACGAGCAGTACTTC
CDR3aa: CASSSVYYEQYF

v_gene: TRBV5-5
j_gene: TRBJ2-2
abundance: -
d_gene: TRBD1
CDR3nt: TGTGCCAGCTTCGGACAGGGCCTGTCCACCGGGGAGCTGTTTTTT
CDR3aa: CASFGQGLSTGELFF

v_gene: TRBV5-1
j_gene: TRBJ2-5
abundance: -
d_gene: TRBD2
CDR3nt: TGCGCCAGCAGCTTTCAGGGACTACCACAAGAGACCCAGTACTTC
CDR3aa: CASSFQGLPQETQYF

v_gene: TRBV9
j_gene: TRBJ2-6
abundance: -
d_gene: -
CDR3nt: TGTGCCAGCAGCGTCCCCCTACCTGGGGCCAACGTCCTGACTTTC
CDR3aa: CASSVPLPGANVLTF

v_gene: TRBV4-1
j_gene: TRBJ2-7
abundance: -
d_gene: TRBD2
CDR3nt: TGCGCCAGCAGCCTTCGGGCGGGAGCTAGGAACGAGCAGTACTTC
CDR3aa: CASSLRAGARNEQYF

v_gene: TRBV5-1
j_gene: TRBJ2-1
abundance: -
d_gene: TRBD2
CDR3nt: TGCGCCAGCAGCTTGGAAGCGGGAATATACAATGAGCAGTTCTTC
CDR3aa: CASSLEAGIYNEQFF

v_gene: TRBV13
j_gene: TRBJ1-2
abundance: -
d_gene: -
CDR3nt: TGTGCCAGCAGCCCCAGCGGGGGGACCTATGGCTACACCTTC
CDR3aa: CASSPSGGTYGYTF

v_gene: TRBV4-3
j_gene: TRBJ2-5
abundance: -
d_gene: -
CDR3nt: TGCGCCAGCAGCCATAATCCCGGGTCTCAAGAGACCCAGTACTTC
CDR3aa: CASSHNPGSQETQYF

v_gene: TRBV28
j_gene: TRBJ2-7
abundance: -
d_gene: TRBD2
CDR3nt: TGTGCCAGCAGTGTAGAACTAGCGGGAGTTGTCTACGAGCAGTACTTC
CDR3aa: CASSVELAGVVYEQYF

v_gene: TRBV27
j_gene: TRBJ2-1
abundance: -
d_gene: TRBD2
CDR3nt: TGTGCCAGCAGTTTATCCCCGGGACTAGCGGGAGTTTCCTACAATGAGCAGTTCTTC
CDR3aa: CASSLSPGLAGVSYNEQFF